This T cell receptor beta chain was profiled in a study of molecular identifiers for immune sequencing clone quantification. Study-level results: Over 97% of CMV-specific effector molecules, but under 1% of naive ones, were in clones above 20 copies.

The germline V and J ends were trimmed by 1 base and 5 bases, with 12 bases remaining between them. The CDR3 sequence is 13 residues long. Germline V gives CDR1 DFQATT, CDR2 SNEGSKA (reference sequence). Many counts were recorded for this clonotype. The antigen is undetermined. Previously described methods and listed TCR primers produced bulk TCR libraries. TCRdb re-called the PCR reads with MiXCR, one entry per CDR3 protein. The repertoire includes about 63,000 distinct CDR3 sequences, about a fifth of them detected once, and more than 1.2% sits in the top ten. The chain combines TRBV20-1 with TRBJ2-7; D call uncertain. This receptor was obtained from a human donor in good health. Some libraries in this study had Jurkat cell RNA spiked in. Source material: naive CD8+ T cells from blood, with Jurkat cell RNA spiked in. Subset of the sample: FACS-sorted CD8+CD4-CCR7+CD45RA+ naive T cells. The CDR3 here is CSARVVENNEQYF. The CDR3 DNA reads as TGCAGTGCTAGAGTAGTGGAGAATAACGAGCAGTACTTC.